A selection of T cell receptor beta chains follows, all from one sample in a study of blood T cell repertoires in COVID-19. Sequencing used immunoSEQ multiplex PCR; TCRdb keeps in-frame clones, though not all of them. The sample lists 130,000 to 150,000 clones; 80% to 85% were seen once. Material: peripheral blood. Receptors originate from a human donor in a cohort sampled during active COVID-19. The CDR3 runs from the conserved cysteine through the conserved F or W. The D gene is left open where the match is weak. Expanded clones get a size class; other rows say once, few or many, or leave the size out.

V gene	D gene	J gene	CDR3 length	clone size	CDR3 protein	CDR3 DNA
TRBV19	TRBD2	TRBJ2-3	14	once	CASTRLAGTDTQYF	TGTGCCAGTACTCGACTAGCGGGCACAGATACGCAGTATTTT
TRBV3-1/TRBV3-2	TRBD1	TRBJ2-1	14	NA	CASRDAKTGDEQFF	TGTGCCAGCAGAGACGCGAAAACAGGGGATGAGCAGTTCTTC
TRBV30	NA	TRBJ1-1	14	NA	CAWSRGLTNTEAFF	TGTGCCTGGAGCCGGGGACTTACGAACACTGAAGCTTTCTTT
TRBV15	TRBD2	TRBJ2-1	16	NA	CATSRGVTSGENEQFF	TGTGCCACCAGCAGAGGGGTCACTAGCGGGGAAAATGAGCAGTTCTTC
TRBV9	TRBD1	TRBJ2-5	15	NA	CASSPTGVLQETQYF	TGTGCCAGCAGCCCCACAGGGGTCCTCCAAGAGACCCAGTACTTC
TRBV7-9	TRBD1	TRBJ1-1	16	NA	CASSYRTGGVMTEAFF	TGTGCCAGCAGCTACAGGACAGGGGGGGTTATGACTGAAGCTTTCTTT
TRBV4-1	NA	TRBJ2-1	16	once	CASSQDWGVPYNEQFF	TGCGCCAGCAGCCAAGACTGGGGGGTCCCCTACAATGAGCAGTTCTTC
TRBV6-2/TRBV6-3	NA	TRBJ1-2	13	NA	CASSYLSNYGYTF	TGTGCCAGCAGTTACTTATCTAACTATGGCTACACCTTC
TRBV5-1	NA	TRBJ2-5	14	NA	CASSKTENQETQYF	TGCGCCAGCAGCAAGACAGAGAACCAAGAGACCCAGTACTTC
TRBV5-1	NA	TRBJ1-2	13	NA	CASSADSNYGYTF	TGCGCCAGCAGCGCGGACAGTAACTATGGCTACACCTTC
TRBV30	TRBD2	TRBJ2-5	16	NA	CAWRYPSGGPSETQYF	TGTGCCTGGAGGTACCCTAGCGGGGGGCCTTCAGAGACCCAGTACTTC
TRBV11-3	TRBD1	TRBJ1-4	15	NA	CASSLPTGGLEKLFF	TGTGCCAGCAGCTTACCGACAGGGGGCCTAGAAAAACTGTTTTTT
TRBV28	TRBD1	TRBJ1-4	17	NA	CASRPPLSTGEGEKLFF	TGTGCCAGCAGGCCCCCCCTCTCGACAGGGGAGGGCGAAAAACTGTTTTTT
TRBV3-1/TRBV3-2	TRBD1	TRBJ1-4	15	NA	CASSQPGTGAEKLFF	TGTGCCAGCAGCCAACCCGGGACAGGGGCTGAAAAACTGTTTTTT
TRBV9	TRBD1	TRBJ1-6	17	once	CASSVGTGGGYNSPLHF	TGTGCCAGCAGCGTAGGGACAGGGGGGGGCTATAATTCACCCCTCCACTTT
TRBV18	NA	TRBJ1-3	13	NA	CASSPTAGNTIYF	TGTGCCAGCTCACCGACAGCTGGAAACACCATATATTTT
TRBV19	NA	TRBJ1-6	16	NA	CASSIPPIGGNSPLHF	TGTGCCAGTAGTATCCCCCCGATAGGAGGCAATTCACCCCTCCACTTT
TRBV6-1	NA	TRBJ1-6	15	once	CASSEVYRPNSPLHF	TGTGCCAGCAGTGAAGTTTACAGGCCTAATTCACCCCTCCACTTT
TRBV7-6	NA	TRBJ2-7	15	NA	CASSPMASTTYEQYF	TGTGCCAGCAGCCCTATGGCGAGTACTACCTACGAGCAGTACTTC
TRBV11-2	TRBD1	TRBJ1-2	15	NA	CASSATQGANYGYTF	TGTGCCAGCAGCGCCACACAGGGGGCTAACTATGGCTACACCTTC
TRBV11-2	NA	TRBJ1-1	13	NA	CASSLQGDTEAFF	TGTGCCAGCAGCCTCCAGGGTGACACTGAAGCTTTCTTT
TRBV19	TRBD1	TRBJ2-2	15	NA	CASSLRGGAGGELFF	TGTGCCAGTAGTCTTCGAGGGGGCGCCGGCGGGGAGCTGTTTTTT
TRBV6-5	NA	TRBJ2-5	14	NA	CASSAELAGATQYF	TGTGCCAGCAGCGCGGAGTTGGCGGGGGCGACCCAGTACTTC
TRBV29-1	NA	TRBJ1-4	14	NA	CSVYKGGTNEKLFF	TGCAGCGTTTACAAAGGGGGAACTAATGAAAAACTGTTTTTT
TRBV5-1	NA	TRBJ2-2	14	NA	CASSTTLSPGELFF	TGCGCCAGCAGCACAACCCTTAGCCCCGGGGAGCTGTTTTTT
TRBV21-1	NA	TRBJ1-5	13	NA	CASSKKAGQPQHF	TGTGCCAGCAGCAAAAAGGCAGGTCAGCCCCAGCATTTT
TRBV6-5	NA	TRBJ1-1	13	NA	CASSYSTRGRAFF	TGTGCCAGCAGTTACTCTACCCGGGGGAGAGCTTTCTTT
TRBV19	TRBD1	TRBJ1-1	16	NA	CASSPKQGAPNTEAFF	TGTGCCAGTAGTCCGAAACAGGGGGCCCCGAACACTGAAGCTTTCTTT
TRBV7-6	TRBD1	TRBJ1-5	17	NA	CASSLAGGQGSNQPQHF	TGTGCCAGCAGCTTAGCGGGGGGACAGGGAAGCAATCAGCCCCAGCATTTT
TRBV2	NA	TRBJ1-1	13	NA	CASSDDLNTEAFF	TGTGCCAGCTCCGATGACTTGAACACTGAAGCTTTCTTT
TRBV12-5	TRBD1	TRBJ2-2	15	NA	CASGLGQGRTGELFF	TGTGCTAGTGGTCTGGGACAGGGACGGACCGGGGAGCTGTTTTTT
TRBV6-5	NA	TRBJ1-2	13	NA	CASSYDSNYGYTF	TGTGCCAGCAGTTACGACAGTAACTATGGCTACACCTTC
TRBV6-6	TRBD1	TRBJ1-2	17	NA	CASSPTPGTGFDYGYTF	TGTGCCAGCAGTCCGACCCCCGGGACAGGGTTCGATTATGGCTACACCTTC
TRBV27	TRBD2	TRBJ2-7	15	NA	CASRRASGNTYEQYF	TGTGCCAGCAGGCGGGCTAGCGGGAACACCTACGAGCAGTACTTC
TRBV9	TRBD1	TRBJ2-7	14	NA	CASSPRQGFHEQYF	TGTGCCAGCAGCCCACGACAGGGGTTCCACGAGCAGTACTTC
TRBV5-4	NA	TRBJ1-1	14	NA	CASSRDGPGVEAFF	TGTGCCAGCAGCAGAGACGGGCCCGGGGTGGAAGCTTTCTTT
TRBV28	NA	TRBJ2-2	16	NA	CASSLKGRGRTGELFF	TGTGCCAGCAGTTTAAAGGGCAGGGGACGCACCGGGGAGCTGTTTTTT
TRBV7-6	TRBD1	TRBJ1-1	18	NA	CASSPGADRGEWSTEAFF	TGTGCCAGCAGCCCCGGGGCGGACAGGGGCGAATGGAGCACTGAAGCTTTCTTT
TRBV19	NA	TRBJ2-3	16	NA	CASSIRIGVGADTQYF	TGTGCCAGTAGTATCCGGATCGGGGTTGGAGCAGATACGCAGTATTTT
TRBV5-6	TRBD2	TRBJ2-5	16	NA	CASSSWTSGGRETQYF	TGTGCCAGCAGCTCTTGGACTAGCGGGGGAAGGGAGACCCAGTACTTC
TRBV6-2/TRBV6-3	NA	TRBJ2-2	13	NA	CASSYASTGELFF	TGTGCCAGCAGTTACGCGAGTACCGGGGAGCTGTTTTTT
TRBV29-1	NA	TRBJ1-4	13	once	CSGRTPTNEKLFF	TGCAGCGGAAGGACACCAACTAATGAAAAACTGTTTTTT
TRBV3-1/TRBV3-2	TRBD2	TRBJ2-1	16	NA	CASSQTLAGGAPGAFF	TGTGCCAGCAGCCAAACTTTAGCGGGGGGTGCCCCGGGGGCGTTCTTC
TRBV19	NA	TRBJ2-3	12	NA	CASSPRGDTQYF	TGTGCCAGTAGTCCCCGAGGAGATACGCAGTATTTT
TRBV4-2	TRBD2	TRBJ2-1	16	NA	CASSRLAGDSRGEQFF	TGTGCCAGCAGCAGGCTAGCGGGGGACTCTAGGGGTGAGCAGTTCTTC
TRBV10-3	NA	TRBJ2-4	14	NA	CAITDSLAKNIQYF	TGTGCCATCACCGACAGTTTAGCCAAAAACATTCAGTACTTC
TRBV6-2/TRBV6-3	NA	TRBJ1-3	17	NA	CASSPLGHMISGNTIYF	TGTGCCAGCAGCCCACTTGGACACATGATCTCTGGAAACACCATATATTTT
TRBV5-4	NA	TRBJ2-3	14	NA	CASSLAGGSDTQYF	TGTGCCAGCAGCTTGGCGGGTGGGTCAGATACGCAGTATTTT
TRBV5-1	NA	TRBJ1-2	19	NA	CASSLDISVVTRAYVGYTF	TGCGCCAGCAGCTTAGATATTAGCGTTGTGACAAGGGCCTATGTGGGCTACACCTTC
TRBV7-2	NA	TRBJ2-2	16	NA	CASTSRDSRGTGELFF	TGTGCCAGCACCTCGCGGGATTCGAGAGGAACCGGGGAGCTGTTTTTT
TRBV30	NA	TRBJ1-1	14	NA	CAWGGGRSSTEAFF	TGTGCCTGGGGCGGGGGGCGTTCGAGCACTGAAGCTTTCTTT
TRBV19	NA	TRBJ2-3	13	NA	CASIGSRGDTQYF	TGTGCCAGTATCGGGTCACGAGGAGATACGCAGTATTTT
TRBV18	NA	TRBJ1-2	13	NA	CASSDQTGYGYTF	TGTGCCAGCTCAGACCAGACAGGCTATGGCTACACCTTC